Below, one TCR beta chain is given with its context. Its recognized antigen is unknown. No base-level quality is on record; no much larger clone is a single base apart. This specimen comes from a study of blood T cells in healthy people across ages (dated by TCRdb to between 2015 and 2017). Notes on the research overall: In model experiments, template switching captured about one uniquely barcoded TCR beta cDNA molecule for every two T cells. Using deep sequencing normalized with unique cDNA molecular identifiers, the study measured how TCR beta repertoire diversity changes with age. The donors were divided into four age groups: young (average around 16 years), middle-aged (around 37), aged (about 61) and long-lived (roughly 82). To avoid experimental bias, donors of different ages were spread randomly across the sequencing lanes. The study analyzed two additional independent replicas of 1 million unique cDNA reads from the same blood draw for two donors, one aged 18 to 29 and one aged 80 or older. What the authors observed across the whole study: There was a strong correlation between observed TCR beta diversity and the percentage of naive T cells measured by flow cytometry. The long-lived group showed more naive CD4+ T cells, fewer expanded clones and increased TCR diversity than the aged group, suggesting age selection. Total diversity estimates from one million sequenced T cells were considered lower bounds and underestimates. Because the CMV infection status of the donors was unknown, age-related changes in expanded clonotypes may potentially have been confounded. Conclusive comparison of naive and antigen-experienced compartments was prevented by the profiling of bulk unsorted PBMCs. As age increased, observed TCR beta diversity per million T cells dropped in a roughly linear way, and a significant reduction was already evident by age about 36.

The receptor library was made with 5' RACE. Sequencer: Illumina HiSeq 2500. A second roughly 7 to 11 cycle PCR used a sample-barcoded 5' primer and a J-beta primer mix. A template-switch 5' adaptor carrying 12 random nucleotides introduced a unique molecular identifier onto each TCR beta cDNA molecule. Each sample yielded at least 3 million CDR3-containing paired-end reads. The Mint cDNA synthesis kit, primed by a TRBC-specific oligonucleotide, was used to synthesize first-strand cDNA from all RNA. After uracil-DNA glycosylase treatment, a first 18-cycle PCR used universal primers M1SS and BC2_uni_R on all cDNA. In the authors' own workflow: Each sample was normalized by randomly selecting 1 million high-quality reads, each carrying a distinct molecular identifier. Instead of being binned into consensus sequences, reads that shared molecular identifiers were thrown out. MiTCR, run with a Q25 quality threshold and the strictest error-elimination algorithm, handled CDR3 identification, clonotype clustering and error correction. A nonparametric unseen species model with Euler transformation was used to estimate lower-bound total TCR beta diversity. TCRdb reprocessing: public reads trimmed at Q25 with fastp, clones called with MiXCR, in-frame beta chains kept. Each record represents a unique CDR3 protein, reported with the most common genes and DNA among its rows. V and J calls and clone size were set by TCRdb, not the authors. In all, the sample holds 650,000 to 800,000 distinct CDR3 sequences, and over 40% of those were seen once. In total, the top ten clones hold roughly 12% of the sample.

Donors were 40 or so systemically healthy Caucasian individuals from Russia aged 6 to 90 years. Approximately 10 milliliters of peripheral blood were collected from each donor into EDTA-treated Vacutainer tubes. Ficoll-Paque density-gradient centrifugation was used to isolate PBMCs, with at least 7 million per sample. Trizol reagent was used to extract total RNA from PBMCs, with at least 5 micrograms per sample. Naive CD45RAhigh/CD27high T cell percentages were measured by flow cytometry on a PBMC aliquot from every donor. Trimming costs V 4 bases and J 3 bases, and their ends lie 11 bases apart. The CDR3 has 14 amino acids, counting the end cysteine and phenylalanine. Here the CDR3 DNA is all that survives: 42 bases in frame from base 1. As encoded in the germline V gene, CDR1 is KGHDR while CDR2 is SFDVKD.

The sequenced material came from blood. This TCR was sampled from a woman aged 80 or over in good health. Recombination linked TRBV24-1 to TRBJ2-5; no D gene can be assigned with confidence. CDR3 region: CATSEWDSEETQYF. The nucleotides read TGTGCCACCAGTGAGTGGGATTCGGAAGAGACCCAGTACTTC.